Listed here are 21 T cell receptor beta chains from one sample, sequenced in a study of regulatory T cells in long-lasting Graves disease. The sample's time point: newly diagnosed GD, antithyroid drugs for less than 3 months. From PBMCs, RNA was extracted and then used to make the TCR library. The authors built TCR beta libraries using iRepertoire HTBI primers and Arm-PCR of CDR3 regions. TCRdb reprocessed the multiplex PCR reads with MiXCR, giving one entry per CDR3 protein. The repertoire holds 440,000 or so distinct CDR3 sequences, with 16% as singletons. This same sample was also taken into another study, of T cells in Graves' hyperthyroidism and ophthalmopathy.

Sequenced here: peripheral blood mononuclear cells (PBMCs), sampled at new diagnosis, from a patient treated with antithyroid drugs. The receptors originated from a woman aged 25-40 years with Graves disease.

The chain uses TRBV5-1 and TRBJ2-5; D unresolved. Trimming shortened V by 7 bases and J by 2 bases, and 9 bases separated the two germline ends. CDR3 length equals 12 residues. The V gene's germline CDR1 is SGHRS and CDR2 YFSETQ. CDR3 sequence reads: CASFRAQETQYF. CDR3 sequence (DNA): TGCGCCAGCTTCCGGGCGCAAGAGACCCAGTACTTC.

This clonotype was seen many times. The CDR3 sequence is CASSLNPGEGTEAFF. In DNA form, the CDR3 reads TGTGCCAGCAGCTTGAATCCAGGGGAAGGAACTGAAGCTTTCTTT. The rearrangement joins TRBV7-6 to TRBJ1-1; the D gene is possibly TRBD1 (6 bases). Germline values: CDR1 SGHVS, CDR2 FNYEAQ. The CDR3 extends over 15 amino acids. V lost 3 bases and J 5 bases, leaving 16 bases between the germline ends.

In this sample, this clonotype turned up many times. The chain is built from TRBV20-1 and TRBJ1-5, with TRBD1 identical over 8 bases. Germline V lookup: CDR1 DFQATT, CDR2 SNEGSKA (reference sequence). J gave up 6 bases and V 3 bases, and 4 bases lay outside the gene matches. The CDR3 runs to 13 residues. CDR3 nucleotide sequence: TGCAGTGCTAGTGTGACAGGGGCTCAGCCCCAGCATTTT. Protein: CSASVTGAQPQHF.

There are a few counts of this clonotype. The rearrangement joins TRBV20-1 to TRBJ1-2, with 7 bases fitting TRBD1. The CDR3 totals 14 residues. Germline loops: CDR1 DFQATT, CDR2 SNEGSKA (reference sequence). The CDR3 loop is CIPGTGVLYGGYTF. CDR3 coding DNA: TGCATCCCGGGCACAGGGGTCCTCTACGGCGGCTACACCTTC.

The table lists this clonotype with many counts. The chain carries TRBV11-2 and TRBJ2-7; no definite D call. Looked up from germline, CDR1 is SGHAT and CDR2 is FQNNGV. The CDR3 has 17 residues. Trimming pared 0 bases from V and 4 bases from J, leaving 19 bases between. The CDR3 is CASSLDLSSPNPYEQYF. CDR3 DNA sequence: TGTGCCAGCAGCTTAGATCTCTCGAGCCCGAACCCTTACGAGCAGTACTTC.

CDR3 protein: CASSYPEETPYEQYF. DNA of the CDR3: TGTGCCAGCAGTTACCCGGAGGAGACCCCCTACGAGCAGTACTTC. V and J are TRBV2 and TRBJ2-7; D may be TRBD2 (5 bases). V was cut by 5 bases and J by 2 bases, with 16 bases left in between. The germline CDR1 and CDR2 sequences are SNHLY and FYNNEI. This CDR3 region has 15 residues.

This clonotype has a count of ten or more. V and J are TRBV11-2 and TRBJ2-3; D ambiguous. Germline CDR1 and CDR2: SGHAT and FQNNGV. V lost 6 bases and J 5 bases, leaving 12 bases between the germline ends. The CDR3 spans 13 residues. CDR3 DNA sequence: TGTGCCAGCAGTTGGACCCCTGGAGATACGCAGTATTTT. It codes for CASSWTPGDTQYF.

This clonotype was counted ten times or more. This chain connects TRBV7-9 to TRBJ2-5; D perhaps matches TRBD2 (6 bases). This CDR3 contains 15 residues. The V gene's germline CDR1 is SEHNR and CDR2 FQNEAQ (reference sequence). Trimming shortened V by 4 bases and J by 1 base, and 13 bases separated the two germline ends. The CDR3 here is CASSSIAGTQETQYF. As DNA, the CDR3 is TGTGCCAGCAGCTCGATCGCGGGAACCCAAGAGACCCAGTACTTC.

This clonotype was seen repeatedly, ten times or more. The chain employs TRBV7-9 and TRBJ2-7; 8 nucleotides align to TRBD2. Germline trimming cut 3 bases from V and 3 bases from J; bases unmatched to any gene: 4. Germline loops: CDR1 SEHNR, CDR2 FQNEAQ (reference sequence). The CDR3 has 14 amino acids. CDR3 sequence: CASSFTSGVYEQYF. For the CDR3, the DNA is TGTGCCAGCAGCTTTACTAGCGGAGTCTACGAGCAGTACTTC.

This clonotype has a handful of counts. It differs at one base from a far larger clone, so likely a read error. The rearrangement joins TRBV7-2 to TRBJ2-3; possibly TRBD1 or TRBD2 for D (5 bases each). This CDR3 region has 15 residues. The V gene's germline CDR1 is SGHTA and CDR2 FQGNSA. This CDR3 reads CASGQYGDRVDTQYF. CDR3 sequence (DNA): TGCGCCAGCGGCCAATACGGGGACCGGGTAGATACGCAGTATTTT. Full variable domain (remainder filled in from reference TRBV7-2 and TRBJ2-3): GAGVSQSPSNKVTEKGKDVELRCDPISGHTALYWYRQSLGQGLEFLIYFQGNSAPDKSGLPSDRFSAERTGGSVSTLTIQRTQQEDSAVYLCASGQYGDRVDTQYFGPGTRLTVL.

This clonotype was picked up a small number of times. The V call is TRBV27, the J call TRBJ2-1; D might be TRBD1 (5 bases). Looked up from germline, CDR1 is MNHEY and CDR2 is SMNVEV (reference sequence). This CDR3 spans 14 amino acids. Trimming left V 5 bases short and J 5 bases short, with 13 bases between. The CDR3 sequence is CASSNGHENNEQFF. The CDR3 bases are TGTGCCAGCAGTAACGGACATGAGAACAATGAGCAGTTCTTC.

The chain recombines TRBV10-3 with TRBJ2-7; 7 nucleotides match TRBD2. The length of the CDR3 is 14 residues. Germline V gene data show CDR1 as ENHRY and CDR2 as SYGVKD. The trim removed 2 bases at V and 4 bases at J, leaving 5 bases unmatched. The CDR3 bases are TGTGCCATCAGTGAGGCGGGAGTTCGGTACGAGCAGTACTTC. This encodes CAISEAGVRYEQYF.

In its sample, this clonotype was seen a few times. CDR3 DNA: TGTGCCAGCAGCCTCCGGGACAGACTCTACAATGAGCAGTTCTTC. It is translated as CASSLRDRLYNEQFF. This chain links TRBV5-8 with TRBJ2-1; 7 bases line up with TRBD1. Trimming at V came to 4 bases and at J to 3 bases, leaving 7 bases not matched to a gene. The CDR3 covers 15 residues. The germline gives CDR1 SGHTS, CDR2 YDEGEE.

This clonotype was picked up many times. J is TRBJ2-7 and V is TRBV10-3; 9 nucleotides line up with TRBD2. Germline trimming cut 1 base from V and 3 bases from J; bases unmatched to any gene: 10. The CDR3 is 17 residues long. Germline lookup yields CDR1 ENHRY and CDR2 SYGVKD. Written as DNA, the CDR3 is TGTGCCATCAGTGAGTTAGTCGGGTCTAGCGGGAACTACGAGCAGTACTTC. This gives the protein CAISELVGSSGNYEQYF.

This clonotype has ten or more counts. The V and J genes are TRBV5-5 and TRBJ2-1; TRBD2 might be the D (6 bases). The V gene's germline CDR1 is SGHKS and CDR2 YYEKEE (reference sequence). The V and J ends lost 1 base and 5 bases respectively, with 10 bases between them. This CDR3 comprises 14 residues. Here the CDR3 reads CASSLSLANNEQFF. As DNA, the CDR3 is TGTGCCAGCAGCTTGAGTCTAGCGAACAATGAGCAGTTCTTC.

This clonotype came up many times. V and J are TRBV11-2 and TRBJ2-7, with D possibly being TRBD1 (5 bases). CDR3 length: 14 amino acids. Germline CDR1 is SGHAT and CDR2 is FQNNGV. The ends were cut back, 3 bases at V and 2 bases at J, with 11 bases in the middle. CDR3 sequence: CASSFRANAYEQYF. The CDR3 DNA reads as TGTGCCAGCAGCTTCAGGGCGAACGCCTACGAGCAGTACTTC.

This clonotype was counted a few times. This chain uses TRBV6-2 or TRBV6-3 with TRBJ2-2; D unresolved. The germline V gene encodes CDR1 MNHEY and CDR2 SVGEGT. V gave up 6 bases and J gave up 6 bases, with 14 bases separating them. CDR3 length equals 14 residues. The CDR3 bases are TGTGCCAGCAGATACGTAGGGTTGCCCGGGGAGCTGTTTTTT. Translation gives CASRYVGLPGELFF.

In its sample, this clonotype was seen a few times. The rearrangement links TRBV5-1 to TRBJ1-3; D is uncertain. V lost 4 bases and J lost 9, with 11 bases in between. This CDR3 region has 12 residues. Germline CDR1 SGHRS, CDR2 YFSETQ. The CDR3 coding sequence is TGCGCCAGCAGCGGGGATCGCGGCACCATATATTTT. Protein sequence: CASSGDRGTIYF.

The gene calls are TRBV7-9 and TRBJ2-1; 8 nucleotides match TRBD2. The CDR3 loop spans 17 amino acids. Trimming removed 4 bases from V and 8 bases from J; junction bases left unmatched: 16. Germline CDR1 SEHNR, CDR2 FQNEAQ (reference sequence). In DNA, the CDR3 is TGTGCCAGCAGCTCCCCCGGGAGGGCCAGATCTGGAGATGAGCAGTTCTTC. Protein: CASSSPGRARSGDEQFF. Supplemented by reference TRBV7-9 and TRBJ2-1, the full variable domain reads DTGVSQNPRHKITKRGQNVTFRCDPISEHNRLYWYRQTLGQGPEFLTYFQNEAQLEKSRLLSDRFSAERPKGSFSTLEIQRTEQGDSAMYLCASSSPGRARSGDEQFFGPGTRLTVL.

This clonotype was found many times. The chain couples TRBV28 to TRBJ1-1; D not certain. The V gene's germline CDR1 is MDHEN and CDR2 SYDVKM. Trimming left V 5 bases short and J 11 bases short, with 15 bases between. The CDR3 is 12 amino acids. The chain's CDR3 is CASSPGIRVAFF. CDR3 bases: TGTGCCAGCAGTCCGGGAATTCGTGTCGCTTTCTTT.

This clonotype has a count of ten or more. J is TRBJ1-2 and V is TRBV2; D possibly corresponds to TRBD1 (5 bases). Between the trimmed V and J ends, which lost 5 bases and 3 bases, there was a span of 7 bases. This CDR3 contains 12 residues. Germline CDR1 and CDR2: SNHLY and FYNNEI. The CDR3 DNA reads TGTGCCAGCAGTCAGGGATACTATGGCTACACCTTC. It specifies CASSQGYYGYTF. The full variable domain, its missing parts supplied by reference TRBV2 and TRBJ1-2, is EPEVTQTPSHQVTQMGQEVILRCVPISNHLYFYWYRQILGQKVEFLVSFYNNEISEKSEIFDDQFSVERPDGSNFTLKIRSTKLEDSAMYFCASSQGYYGYTFGSGTRLTVV.